The rows below give T cell receptor beta chains drawn from one sample of a study of T cell repertoires in cytomegalovirus infection. A single record per CDR3 protein comes from TCRdb applying MiXCR to the reads. The sample shows roughly 500,000 distinct CDR3 sequences, 15% to 20% of them seen only once. Sequencing was performed on CD8+ T cells from PBMCs. The receptors shown here come from a human donor in good health (CMV status not recorded). Some clones in this sample may be carry-over from other donors' samples. Each CDR3 is given with its conserved first and last residue. Each record gives: CDR3 protein, V gene, J gene.

CDR3 protein: CASREGADEKLFF
V gene: TRBV7-6
J gene: TRBJ1-4

CDR3 protein: CASSRTGTNQPQHF
V gene: TRBV5-6
J gene: TRBJ1-5

CDR3 protein: CASSSAGHSGDEQYF
V gene: TRBV7-9
J gene: TRBJ2-7

CDR3 protein: CASSLRVKVETQYF
V gene: TRBV7-9
J gene: TRBJ2-5

CDR3 protein: CASSLFSPGQPHHF
V gene: TRBV28
J gene: TRBJ1-5

CDR3 protein: CASSFPGGGQPQHF
V gene: TRBV7-9
J gene: TRBJ1-5

CDR3 protein: CASSLGIFTADTQYF
V gene: TRBV5-6
J gene: TRBJ2-3

CDR3 protein: CAWSLNGQGANYGYTF
V gene: TRBV30
J gene: TRBJ1-2

CDR3 protein: CASSYTAGGLYEQYF
V gene: TRBV27
J gene: TRBJ2-7

CDR3 protein: CSARGGQGGPHEAFF
V gene: TRBV20-1
J gene: TRBJ1-1

CDR3 protein: CASSLGGTGGIFMNTEAFF
V gene: TRBV28
J gene: TRBJ1-1

CDR3 protein: CASSDRGQKTDTQYF
V gene: TRBV7-3
J gene: TRBJ2-3

CDR3 protein: CASGSADRVEGYTF
V gene: TRBV12-5
J gene: TRBJ1-2

CDR3 protein: CSVARLGQGANVLTF
V gene: TRBV29-1
J gene: TRBJ2-6

CDR3 protein: CATSITGGSSYNSPLHF
V gene: TRBV15
J gene: TRBJ1-6

CDR3 protein: CASSQSLSSYGYTF
V gene: TRBV4-1
J gene: TRBJ1-2

CDR3 protein: CASRRGRNPSGTDTQYF
V gene: TRBV27
J gene: TRBJ2-3

CDR3 protein: CASSPTGEIYEQYF
V gene: TRBV7-9
J gene: TRBJ2-7

CDR3 protein: CAISSTGGKRYTF
V gene: TRBV10-3
J gene: TRBJ1-2

CDR3 protein: CASSLVQGSEGYTF
V gene: TRBV7-3
J gene: TRBJ1-2

CDR3 protein: CASNLDRGLRGSNQPQHF
V gene: TRBV6-1
J gene: TRBJ1-5

CDR3 protein: CASSSLAGFSYEQYF
V gene: TRBV28
J gene: TRBJ2-7

CDR3 protein: CASREQGKDYGYTF
V gene: TRBV6-5
J gene: TRBJ1-2

CDR3 protein: CASSLQGDQPQHF
V gene: TRBV6-5
J gene: TRBJ1-5

CDR3 protein: CASSEAWGSNTEAFF
V gene: TRBV6-1
J gene: TRBJ1-1

CDR3 protein: CASKHREGSYEQYF
V gene: TRBV25-1
J gene: TRBJ2-7

CDR3 protein: CATSRDSVSTDTQYF
V gene: TRBV15
J gene: TRBJ2-3

CDR3 protein: CATTKGIREDDQFF
V gene: TRBV6-2/TRBV6-3
J gene: TRBJ2-1

CDR3 protein: CASSIGQGATEAFF
V gene: TRBV19
J gene: TRBJ1-1

CDR3 protein: CASSLDSLVDKQFF
V gene: TRBV11-2
J gene: TRBJ2-1

CDR3 protein: CSARFTPTSGSSNEQFF
V gene: TRBV20-1
J gene: TRBJ2-1

CDR3 protein: CASSLAGTHNEQFF
V gene: TRBV5-1
J gene: TRBJ2-1

CDR3 protein: CASSLARGYTEAFF
V gene: TRBV7-9
J gene: TRBJ1-1

CDR3 protein: CASSLVGVPHGYTF
V gene: TRBV7-2
J gene: TRBJ1-2

CDR3 protein: CASSYSVGGGELFF
V gene: TRBV6-6
J gene: TRBJ2-2

CDR3 protein: CASSYPQAGEDEQYF
V gene: TRBV6-6
J gene: TRBJ2-7

CDR3 protein: CASSPNLAPSYEQYF
V gene: TRBV5-4
J gene: TRBJ2-7

CDR3 protein: CASSRTGAAETQYF
V gene: TRBV7-2
J gene: TRBJ2-5

CDR3 protein: CASSDTGERDTQYF
V gene: TRBV6-4
J gene: TRBJ2-3

CDR3 protein: CSVVPSGVQGYTF
V gene: TRBV29-1
J gene: TRBJ1-2

CDR3 protein: CAIGTPGNTQYF
V gene: TRBV6-1
J gene: TRBJ2-3

CDR3 protein: CASGDRDRGMEQYF
V gene: TRBV27
J gene: TRBJ2-7

CDR3 protein: CASSFGLAAYNEQFF
V gene: TRBV7-6
J gene: TRBJ2-1

CDR3 protein: CASSSGSLMNTEAFF
V gene: TRBV19
J gene: TRBJ1-1

CDR3 protein: CASSGNRGLTF
V gene: TRBV25-1
J gene: TRBJ1-2

CDR3 protein: CASSAPSGNTIYF
V gene: TRBV4-1
J gene: TRBJ1-3